This T cell receptor beta chain derives from a study of blood T cell repertoires in COVID-19. Across the study: COVID-19 samples collected from the United States, Italy and Spain covered acute and convalescent phases. Sources were T cells, B-cell-depleted T cells, or PBMCs; the material itself was cDNA or gDNA.

Authors' data handling: Nucleated cell counts were estimated from reference gene primer amplification. Assay used: immunoSEQ multiplex PCR; TCRdb lists only in-frame clones, some missing. The DNA gave D and trimming, while V, J and clone size come from that table. Of approximately 210,000 clones in the sample, about 88% were seen once. This clonotype was obtained from a middle-aged woman with acute or convalescent COVID-19. The sequenced sample was peripheral blood.

The CDR3 loop reads CASSSGLAGFGANVLTF. The CDR3, as DNA: TGTGCCAGCAGCTCGGGACTAGCGGGGTTCGGGGCCAACGTCCTGACTTTC. This rearrangement joins TRBV5-6 to TRBJ2-6; 13 nucleotides agree with TRBD2. The CDR3 contains 17 residues. V lost 3 bases and J lost 4; bases outside the gene matches: 4. Germline V CDR1 and CDR2: SGHDT, YYEEEE.